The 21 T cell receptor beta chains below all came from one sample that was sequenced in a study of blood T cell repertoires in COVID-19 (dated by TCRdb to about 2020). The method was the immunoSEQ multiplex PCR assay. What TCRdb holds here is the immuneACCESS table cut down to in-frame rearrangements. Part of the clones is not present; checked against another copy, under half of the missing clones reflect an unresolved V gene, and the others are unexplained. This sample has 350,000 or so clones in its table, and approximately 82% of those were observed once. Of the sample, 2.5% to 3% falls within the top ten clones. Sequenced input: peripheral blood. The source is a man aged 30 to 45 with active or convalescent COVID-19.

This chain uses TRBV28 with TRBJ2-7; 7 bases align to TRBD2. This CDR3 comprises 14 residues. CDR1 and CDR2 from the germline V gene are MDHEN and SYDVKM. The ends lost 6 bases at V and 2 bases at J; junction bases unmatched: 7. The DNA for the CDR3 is TGTGCCAGCAGGGCTTCGGGAGGAACCTACGAGCAGTACTTC. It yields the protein CASRASGGTYEQYF.

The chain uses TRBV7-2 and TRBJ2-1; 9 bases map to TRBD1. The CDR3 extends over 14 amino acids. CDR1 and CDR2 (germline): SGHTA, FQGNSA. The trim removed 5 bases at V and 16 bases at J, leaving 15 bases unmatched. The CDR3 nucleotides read TGTGCCAGCAGCGCGGGACAGGGAAGAGATGTCCAATTCTTC. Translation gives CASSAGQGRDVQFF.

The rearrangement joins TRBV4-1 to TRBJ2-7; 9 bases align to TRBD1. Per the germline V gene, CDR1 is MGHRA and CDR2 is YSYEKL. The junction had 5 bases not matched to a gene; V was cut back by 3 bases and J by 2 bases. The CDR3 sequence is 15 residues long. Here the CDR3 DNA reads TGCGCCAGCAGCCATCGGACAGGGGCCGCCTACGAGCAGTACTTC. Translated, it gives CASSHRTGAAYEQYF.

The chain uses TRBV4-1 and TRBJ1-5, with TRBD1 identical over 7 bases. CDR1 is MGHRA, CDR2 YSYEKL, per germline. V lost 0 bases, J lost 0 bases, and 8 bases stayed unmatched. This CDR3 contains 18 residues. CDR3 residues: CASSQDLGSGGSNQPQHF. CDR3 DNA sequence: TGCGCCAGCAGCCAAGATCTGGGGTCAGGGGGTAGCAATCAGCCCCAGCATTTT.

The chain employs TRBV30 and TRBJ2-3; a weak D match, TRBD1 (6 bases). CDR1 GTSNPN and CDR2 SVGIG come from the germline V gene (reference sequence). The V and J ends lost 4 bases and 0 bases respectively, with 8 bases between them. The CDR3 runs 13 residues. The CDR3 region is CAWMQGSTDTQYF. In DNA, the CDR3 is TGTGCCTGGATGCAGGGGAGCACAGATACGCAGTATTTT.

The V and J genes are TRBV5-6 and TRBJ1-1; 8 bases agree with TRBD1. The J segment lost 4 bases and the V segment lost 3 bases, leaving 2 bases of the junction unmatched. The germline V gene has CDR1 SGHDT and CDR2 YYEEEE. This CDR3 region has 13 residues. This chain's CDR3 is CASSSTGATEAFF. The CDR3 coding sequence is TGTGCCAGCAGCTCGACAGGGGCCACTGAAGCTTTCTTT.

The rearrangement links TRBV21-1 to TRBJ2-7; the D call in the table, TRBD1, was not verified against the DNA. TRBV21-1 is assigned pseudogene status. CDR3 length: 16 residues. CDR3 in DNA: TGTGCCAGCAGCAAAGGGGTCCCGGGACAGGACTACGAGCAGTACTTC. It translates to CASSKGVPGQDYEQYF.

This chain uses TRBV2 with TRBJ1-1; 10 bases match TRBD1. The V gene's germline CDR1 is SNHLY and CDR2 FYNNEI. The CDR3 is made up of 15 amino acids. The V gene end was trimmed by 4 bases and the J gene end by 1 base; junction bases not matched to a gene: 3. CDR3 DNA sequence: TGTGCCAGCAGTGGGACAGGGGGATGGAACACTGAAGCTTTCTTT. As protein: CASSGTGGWNTEAFF.

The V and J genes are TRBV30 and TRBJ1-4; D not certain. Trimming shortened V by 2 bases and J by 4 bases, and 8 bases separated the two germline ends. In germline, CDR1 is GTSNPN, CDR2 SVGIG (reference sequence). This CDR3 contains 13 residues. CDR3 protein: CAWSLGFNEKLFF. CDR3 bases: TGTGCCTGGAGTTTGGGCTTTAATGAAAAACTGTTTTTT.

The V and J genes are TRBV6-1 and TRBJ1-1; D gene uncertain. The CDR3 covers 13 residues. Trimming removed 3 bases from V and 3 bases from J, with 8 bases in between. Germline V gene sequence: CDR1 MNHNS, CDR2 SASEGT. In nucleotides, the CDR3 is TGTGCCAGCAGTGATGGGAGGTACACTGAAGCTTTCTTT. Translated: CASSDGRYTEAFF.

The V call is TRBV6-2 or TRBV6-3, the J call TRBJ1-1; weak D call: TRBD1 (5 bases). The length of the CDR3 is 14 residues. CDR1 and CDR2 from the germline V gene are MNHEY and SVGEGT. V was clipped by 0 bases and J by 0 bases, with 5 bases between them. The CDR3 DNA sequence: TGTGCCAGCAGTTACTCGGGGCTGAACACTGAAGCTTTCTTT. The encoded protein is CASSYSGLNTEAFF.

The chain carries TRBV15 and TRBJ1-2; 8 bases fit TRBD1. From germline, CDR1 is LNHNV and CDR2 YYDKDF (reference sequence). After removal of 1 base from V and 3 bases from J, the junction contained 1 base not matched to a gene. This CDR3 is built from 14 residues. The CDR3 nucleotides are TGTGCCACCAGCAGAGTGACAGGGGACTATGGCTACACCTTC. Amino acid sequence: CATSRVTGDYGYTF.

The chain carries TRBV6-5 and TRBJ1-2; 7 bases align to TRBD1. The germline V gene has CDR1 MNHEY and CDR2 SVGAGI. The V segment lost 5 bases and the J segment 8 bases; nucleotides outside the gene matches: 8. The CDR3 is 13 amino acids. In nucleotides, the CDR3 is TGTGCCAGCAGTACCCCAGGGGGTCTGGGCTACACCTTC. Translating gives CASSTPGGLGYTF.

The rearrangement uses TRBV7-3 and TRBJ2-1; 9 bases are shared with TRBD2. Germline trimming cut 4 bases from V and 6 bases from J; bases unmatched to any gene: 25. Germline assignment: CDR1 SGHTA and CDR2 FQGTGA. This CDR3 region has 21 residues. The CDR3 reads CASSSISTGWTSAPSLNEQFF. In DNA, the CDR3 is TGTGCCAGCAGCTCCATATCGACAGGGTGGACTAGCGCTCCATCCCTCAATGAGCAGTTCTTC. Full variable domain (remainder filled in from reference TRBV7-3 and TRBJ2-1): GAGVSQTPSNKVTEKGKYVELRCDPISGHTALYWYRQSLGQGPEFLIYFQGTGAADDSGLPNDRFFAVRPEGSVSTLKIQRTERGDSAVYLCASSSISTGWTSAPSLNEQFFGPGTRLTVL.

The CDR3, as DNA: TGTGCCAGCAGTTCCCTCAGGGGTCCGAGCACAGATACGCAGTATTTT. Its translation: CASSSLRGPSTDTQYF. V usage is TRBV6-5 and J usage is TRBJ2-3; D perhaps matches TRBD1 (6 bases). V lost 4 bases to trimming and J lost 0 bases, with 14 bases between them. This CDR3 is built from 16 residues. Per the germline V gene, CDR1 is MNHEY and CDR2 is SVGAGI.

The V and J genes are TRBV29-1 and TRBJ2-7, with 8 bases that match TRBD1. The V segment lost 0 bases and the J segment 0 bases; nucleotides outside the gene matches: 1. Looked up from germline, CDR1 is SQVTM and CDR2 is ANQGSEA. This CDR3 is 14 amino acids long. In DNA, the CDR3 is TGCAGCGTTGAAGAAGGGACAGGCTCCTACGAGCAGTACTTC. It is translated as CSVEEGTGSYEQYF.

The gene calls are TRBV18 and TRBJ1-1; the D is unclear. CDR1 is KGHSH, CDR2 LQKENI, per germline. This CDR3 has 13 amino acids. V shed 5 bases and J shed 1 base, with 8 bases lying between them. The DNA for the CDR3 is TGTGCCAGCTCATCACGAGGGAACACTGAAGCTTTCTTT. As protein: CASSSRGNTEAFF.

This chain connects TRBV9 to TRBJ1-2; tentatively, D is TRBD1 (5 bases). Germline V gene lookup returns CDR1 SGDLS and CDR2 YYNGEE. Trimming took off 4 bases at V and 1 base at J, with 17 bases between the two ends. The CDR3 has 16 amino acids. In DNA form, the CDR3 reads TGTGCCAGCAGCCCGGGGGGACGGGGAAGTAACTATGGCTACACCTTC. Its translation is CASSPGGRGSNYGYTF.

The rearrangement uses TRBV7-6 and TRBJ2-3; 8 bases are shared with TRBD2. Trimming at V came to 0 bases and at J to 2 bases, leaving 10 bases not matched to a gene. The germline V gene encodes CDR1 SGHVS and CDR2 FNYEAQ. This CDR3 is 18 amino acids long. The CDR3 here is CASSLAGGLLAATDTQYF. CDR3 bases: TGTGCCAGCAGCTTAGCCGGAGGGCTACTAGCGGCCACAGATACGCAGTATTTT. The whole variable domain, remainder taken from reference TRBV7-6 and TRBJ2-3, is GAGVSQSPRYKVTKRGQDVALRCDPISGHVSLYWYRQALGQGPEFLTYFNYEAQQDKSGLPNDRFSAERPEGSISTLTIQRTEQRDSAMYRCASSLAGGLLAATDTQYFGPGTRLTVL.

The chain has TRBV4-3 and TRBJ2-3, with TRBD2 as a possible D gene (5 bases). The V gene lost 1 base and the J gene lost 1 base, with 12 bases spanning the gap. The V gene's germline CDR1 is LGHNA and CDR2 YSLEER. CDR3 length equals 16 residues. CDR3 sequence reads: CASSQGSKGGTDTQYF. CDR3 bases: TGCGCCAGCAGCCAAGGAAGCAAGGGAGGCACAGATACGCAGTATTTT.

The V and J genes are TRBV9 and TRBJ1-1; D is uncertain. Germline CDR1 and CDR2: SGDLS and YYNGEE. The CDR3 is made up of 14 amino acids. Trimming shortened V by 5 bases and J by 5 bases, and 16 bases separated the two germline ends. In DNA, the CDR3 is TGTGCCAGCAGTTCCTCGAGGGCGCCGACTGAAGCTTTCTTT. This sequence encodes CASSSSRAPTEAFF. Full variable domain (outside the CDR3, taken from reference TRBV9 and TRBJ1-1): DSGVTQTPKHLITATGQRVTLRCSPRSGDLSVYWYQQSLDQGLQFLIQYYNGEERAKGNILERFSAQQFPDLHSELNLSSLELGDSALYFCASSSSRAPTEAFFGQGTRLTVV.